Following are 24 T cell receptor beta chains from one sample sequenced in a study of T cells in tumors after PD-1 blockade. Sequenced by immunoSEQ multiplex PCR; TCRdb stores in-frame clones only, minus some. This table has approximately 34,000 clones, 73% appearing once. This specimen was PBMCs, taken after anti-PD-1 treatment. The source of these receptors is a human donor with basal cell carcinoma.

CDR3 sequence reads: CASSPSQNTEAFF. DNA of the CDR3: TGTGCCAGCTCACCGAGCCAGAACACTGAAGCTTTCTTT. The chain uses TRBV18 and TRBJ1-1; no clear D. The length of the CDR3 is 13 residues. V was pared by 3 bases and J by 1 base, with 6 bases between. Germline V gene lookup returns CDR1 KGHSH and CDR2 LQKENI.

The chain uses TRBV7-6 and TRBJ2-1, with 8 bases matching TRBD2. Germline V lookup: CDR1 SGHVS, CDR2 FNYEAQ. Losses at the gene ends were 1 base for V and 8 bases for J; bases not matched to a gene: 4. The CDR3 runs to 14 residues. This CDR3 is CASSLDAGGHEQFF. In nucleotides, the CDR3 is TGTGCCAGCAGCTTAGATGCGGGGGGCCATGAGCAGTTCTTC.

CDR3 coding DNA: TGTGCCAGCAGTTTGCAGGACCCTAGCACAGATACGCAGTATTTT. This gives the protein CASSLQDPSTDTQYF. The rearrangement joins TRBV27 to TRBJ2-3; D uncertain. With 3 bases removed from V and 0 bases from J, the gap between germline ends came to 10 bases. The CDR3 has 15 amino acids. The germline V gene has CDR1 MNHEY and CDR2 SMNVEV (reference sequence).

This clone was recorded only once. This chain joins TRBV9 and TRBJ2-3; TRBD2 matches 7 bases. Germline values: CDR1 SGDLS, CDR2 YYNGEE. The CDR3 runs 14 residues. V was clipped by 2 bases and J by 2 bases; unmatched bases: 2. The CDR3 spells CASSVAGDTDTQYF. The CDR3 nucleotides read TGTGCCAGCAGCGTTGCGGGGGACACAGATACGCAGTATTTT.

The chain recombines TRBV11-1 with TRBJ2-1, with TRBD2 matching 7 bases. V was clipped by 4 bases and J by 7 bases; unmatched bases: 10. The CDR3 covers 15 residues. CDR1 SGHAT and CDR2 FQDESV come from the germline V gene (reference sequence). CDR3 loop: CASSSEGAGENEQFF. CDR3 bases: TGTGCCAGCAGCTCGGAGGGTGCGGGGGAGAATGAGCAGTTCTTC.

J is TRBJ1-4 and V is TRBV28, with 9 nucleotides matching TRBD1. Germline V lookup: CDR1 MDHEN, CDR2 SYDVKM. With 5 bases clipped from V and 11 bases from J, the junction kept 9 bases outside the gene matches. The CDR3 totals 14 residues. The CDR3 is CASSRAGTGTKLFF. CDR3 nucleotide sequence: TGTGCCAGCAGTCGCGCCGGGACAGGGACCAAACTGTTTTTT.

In nucleotides, the CDR3 is TGTGCCAGCTCACCCGGGAACTACGAGCAGTACTTC. It yields the protein CASSPGNYEQYF. V gene TRBV18 combines with J gene TRBJ2-7, with TRBD2 as a possible D gene (5 bases). The V and J ends lost 3 bases and 3 bases respectively, with 6 bases between them. There are 12 residues in the CDR3. Looked up from germline, CDR1 is KGHSH and CDR2 is LQKENI.

V is TRBV9 and J is TRBJ1-2; D is possibly TRBD1 (6 bases). The CDR3 runs 17 residues. V gave up 4 bases and J gave up 4 bases, with 23 bases separating them. Germline CDR1 is SGDLS and CDR2 is YYNGEE. The CDR3 sequence: CASSSSRDTLTGYGYTF. CDR3 sequence (DNA): TGTGCCAGCAGCTCCAGTCGGGACACTCTCACGGGCTATGGCTACACCTTC. Full variable domain (missing parts from reference TRBV9 and TRBJ1-2): DSGVTQTPKHLITATGQRVTLRCSPRSGDLSVYWYQQSLDQGLQFLIQYYNGEERAKGNILERFSAQQFPDLHSELNLSSLELGDSALYFCASSSSRDTLTGYGYTFGSGTRLTVV.

The rearrangement links TRBV7-9 to TRBJ1-5, with unresolved D. This CDR3 has 14 amino acids. CDR1 and CDR2 (germline): SEHNR, FQNEAQ (reference sequence). Trimming cost V 0 bases and J 5 bases, with 8 bases left between them. CDR3 amino acids: CASSLALGDQPQHF. Written as DNA, the CDR3 is TGTGCCAGCAGCTTAGCGCTGGGTGATCAGCCCCAGCATTTT.

The J gene is TRBJ1-1, the V gene TRBV6-2 or TRBV6-3; D is perhaps TRBD1 (6 bases). Germline values: CDR1 MNHEY, CDR2 SVGEGT. V shed 5 bases and J shed 4 bases, with 20 bases lying between them. There are 16 residues in the CDR3. The CDR3, as DNA: TGTGCCAGCAGTGGCAACCCCAACAGGGTGGGCACTGAAGCTTTCTTT. This encodes CASSGNPNRVGTEAFF.

J is TRBJ2-3 and V is TRBV14, with no clear D. The V and J ends lost 4 bases and 10 bases respectively, with 15 bases between them. The CDR3 is 13 residues long. The germline V gene encodes CDR1 SGHDN and CDR2 FVKESK. In DNA form, the CDR3 reads TGTGCCAGCAGCCGCCAGATTACTTCCGCGCAGTATTTT. It yields the protein CASSRQITSAQYF.

The rearrangement links TRBV29-1 to TRBJ2-7; 7 nucleotides match TRBD1. CDR3 size: 14 residues. Trimming took 7 bases from V and 1 from J; bases not matched to a gene: 10. Germline CDR1 and CDR2: SQVTM and ANQGSEA. CDR3 coding DNA: TGCAGCGGGGGGACAGCGCTGGGGTCCTACGAGCAGTACTTC. This codes for CSGGTALGSYEQYF.

A few counts support this clone. V is TRBV2 and J is TRBJ1-5; possible D gene TRBD1, 6 bases. This CDR3 region has 14 residues. V shed 8 bases and J shed 5 bases, with 16 bases lying between them. CDR1 and CDR2 (germline): SNHLY, FYNNEI. The CDR3 region is CASGLGQLDQPQHF. CDR3 coding DNA: TGTGCCAGCGGGTTAGGACAGTTAGATCAGCCCCAGCATTTT.

This clone was found a few times. J is TRBJ2-2 and V is TRBV5-4; TRBD1 might be the D (6 bases). Trimming left V 7 bases short and J 2 bases short, with 18 bases between. Germline V lookup: CDR1 SGHNT, CDR2 YYREEE (reference sequence). The CDR3 contains 16 residues. In nucleotides, the CDR3 is TGTGCCAGCCACCCCCCAGGGGCGGTCAACACCGGGGAGCTGTTTTTT. Protein sequence: CASHPPGAVNTGELFF.

This chain joins TRBV7-9 and TRBJ2-1; TRBD1 or TRBD2 may be the D gene (6 bases each). Germline V gene data show CDR1 as SEHNR and CDR2 as FQNEAQ (reference sequence). This CDR3 contains 13 residues. The CDR3: CACGAGERYEQFF. DNA for the CDR3: TGTGCGTGCGGGGCAGGGGAGAGATATGAGCAGTTCTTC. Based on the CDR3 plus reference TRBV7-9 and TRBJ2-1, the full variable domain is DTGVSQNPRHKITKRGQNVTFRCDPISEHNRLYWYRQTLGQGPEFLTYFQNEAQLEKSRLLSDRFSAERPKGSFSTLEIQRTEQGDSAMYLCACGAGERYEQFFGPGTRLTVL.

This chain uses TRBV11-3 with TRBJ2-5; possibly TRBD1 or TRBD2 for D (5 bases each). Germline CDR1 SGHNT, CDR2 YENEEA. V dropped 0 bases and J dropped 1 base, with 9 bases sitting between them. CDR3 length equals 15 residues. The CDR3 region is CASSLDGDLQETQYF. The CDR3 DNA reads as TGTGCCAGCAGCTTAGATGGGGACCTCCAAGAGACCCAGTACTTC.

The chain links TRBV5-4 to TRBJ1-1; 11 positions agree with TRBD1. V lost 5 bases, J lost 1 base, and 10 bases stayed unmatched. Germline CDR1 is SGHNT and CDR2 is YYREEE (reference sequence). CDR3 length: 17 amino acids. For the CDR3, the DNA is TGTGCCAGCAGTACACGGGACAGGGGGATGGGGAACACTGAAGCTTTCTTT. This encodes CASSTRDRGMGNTEAFF.

V is TRBV6-1 and J is TRBJ1-5; no reliable D call. Germline lookup yields CDR1 MNHNS and CDR2 SASEGT. Trimming removed 1 base at V and 7 bases at J, with 11 bases between. The CDR3 has 14 amino acids. The CDR3 DNA sequence: TGTGCCAGCAGTGAAGGTCGGTCGGGGCAGCCCCAGCATTTT. Translated: CASSEGRSGQPQHF.

The J gene is TRBJ1-2, the V gene TRBV7-2; D ambiguous. The CDR3 covers 15 residues. V was cut by 2 bases and J by 0 bases, with 10 bases left in between. Germline V gene lookup returns CDR1 SGHTA and CDR2 FQGNSA. CDR3 region: CASSLNADANYGYTF. The CDR3 nucleotides are TGTGCCAGCAGCTTAAACGCAGACGCTAACTATGGCTACACCTTC.

The chain uses TRBV10-3 and TRBJ1-5; tentatively, D is TRBD1 (5 bases). Germline values: CDR1 ENHRY, CDR2 SYGVKD. The CDR3 has 16 residues. V shed 0 bases and J shed 3 bases, with 12 bases lying between them. CDR3: CAISESTGGNNQPQHF. CDR3 nucleotides: TGTGCCATCAGTGAGTCGACTGGGGGGAACAATCAGCCCCAGCATTTT.

This rearrangement joins TRBV9 to TRBJ1-2; D is uncertain. The CDR3 is made up of 14 amino acids. In germline, CDR1 is SGDLS, CDR2 YYNGEE. Trimming pared 4 bases from V and 5 bases from J, leaving 15 bases between. In DNA, the CDR3 is TGTGCCAGCAGCCCCGCAGGAGAGTATTATGGCTACACCTTC. It specifies CASSPAGEYYGYTF.

The V call is TRBV18, the J call TRBJ1-3, with TRBD1 matching 7 bases. Germline V gene data show CDR1 as KGHSH and CDR2 as LQKENI. The CDR3 loop spans 14 amino acids. V lost 5 bases and J lost 0; bases outside the gene matches: 1. The CDR3: CASSGTASGNTIYF. The CDR3, as DNA: TGTGCCAGCTCAGGGACAGCCTCTGGAAACACCATATATTTT. Combining the CDR3 with reference TRBV18 and TRBJ1-3 gives the whole variable domain NAGVMQNPRHLVRRRGQEARLRCSPMKGHSHVYWYRQLPEEGLKFMVYLQKENIIDESGMPKERFSAEFPKEGPSILRIQQVVRGDSAAYFCASSGTASGNTIYFGEGSWLTVV.

The chain is built from TRBV3-1 (or the pseudogene TRBV3-2) and TRBJ2-1, with TRBD2 matching over 12 bases. V shed 5 bases, J shed 6 bases, and the junction held 5 bases outside the gene matches. This CDR3 region has 15 residues. Germline CDR1 is LGHDT and CDR2 is YNNKEL (reference sequence). The CDR3 region has the DNA TGTGCCAGCAGCTATCTAGCGGGGGGGGGCAATGAGCAGTTCTTC. This codes for CASSYLAGGGNEQFF.

The J gene is TRBJ1-4, the V gene TRBV29-1; D unclear. Germline V gene sequence: CDR1 SQVTM, CDR2 ANQGSEA. The CDR3 has 12 residues. V was cut by 4 bases and J by 8 bases, with 11 bases left in between. CDR3 DNA sequence: TGCAGCGTTGGGAGGGTACAGGAAAAACTGTTTTTT. Translating gives CSVGRVQEKLFF.